This section outlines one T cell receptor (beta chain) sequence together with its context. What it recognizes is unknown. The sample is drawn from a study of identical twins. Study outcomes and limitations: There were fewer insertions in abundant cord blood beta clonotypes, but memory repertoires showed no such pattern.

Template switching added a universal primer binding site, and final cDNA carried unique molecular identifiers. From the 5' RACE reads, TCRdb called clonotypes with MiXCR, one entry per CDR3 protein. The sample yields 450,000 or so distinct CDR3 sequences, less than 20% seen once. Germline CDR1 is KGHSH and CDR2 is LQKENI. This CDR3 region has 13 residues. V dropped 8 bases and J dropped 3 bases, with 13 bases sitting between them. The chain has TRBV18 and TRBJ1-2; weak D call: TRBD1 (5 bases). Sample: naive T cells sorted from blood. This clonotype originated in a man between 50 and 59 years old in good health. Here the CDR3 reads CASAPGGDYGYTF. For the CDR3, the DNA is TGTGCCAGCGCCCCGGGAGGGGACTATGGCTACACCTTC.